A single sample is the source of the 29 T cell receptor beta chains below, sequenced in a study of CXCR3-negative and CXCR3-positive naive CD8 T cells. The authors prepared UMI-labeled TRB cDNA libraries by 5' RACE. Using the 5' RACE reads, TCRdb records one entry per CDR3 protein without DNA. The sample's table shows some 22,000 distinct CDR3 sequences. The sample was memory CD8+ T cells from blood. These TCRs come from a human donor in good health. Some clones in this sample may be carry-over from other donors' samples.

Here the CDR3 reads CSARRGDTEAFF. The gene calls are TRBV20-1 and TRBJ1-1; with no DNA, the TCRdb D assignment of TRBD1 cannot be verified. The V gene's germline CDR1 is DFQATT and CDR2 SNEGSKA (reference sequence). This CDR3 has 12 amino acids.

The chain couples TRBV18 to TRBJ2-5; TCRdb reports TRBD2, a call that lacks DNA to check it against. The CDR3 consists of 18 residues. Germline V gives CDR1 KGHSH, CDR2 LQKENI. The CDR3: CASSHRTIATVVEETQYF.

J is TRBJ2-6 and V is TRBV29-1; TCRdb returns TRBD1, unconfirmable since there is no DNA. The CDR3 covers 17 residues. The germline gives CDR1 SQVTM, CDR2 ANQGSEA. CDR3 region: CSVEEGQDSSGANVLTF.

The chain is built from TRBV29-1 and TRBJ1-2. Germline values: CDR1 SQVTM, CDR2 ANQGSEA. The length of the CDR3 is 15 residues. This CDR3 is CSVDGLWAAGNGYTF. The full variable domain, its missing parts supplied by reference TRBV29-1 and TRBJ1-2, is SAVISQKPSRDICQRGTSLTIQCQVDSQVTMMFWYRQQPGQSLTLIATANQGSEATYESGFVIDKFPISRPNLTFSTLTVSNMSPEDSSIYLCSVDGLWAAGNGYTFGSGTRLTVV.

This chain uses TRBV19 with TRBJ1-1; TCRdb's assignment of TRBD1 cannot be checked, as there is no DNA. Germline V gives CDR1 LNHDA, CDR2 SQIVND (reference sequence). The CDR3 loop spans 14 amino acids. The CDR3 protein is CASSKPGKNTEAFF.

This rearrangement joins TRBV20-1 to TRBJ2-7. The CDR3 consists of 16 residues. The germline V gene encodes CDR1 DFQATT and CDR2 SNEGSKA (reference sequence). CDR3 protein: CSARGGLVRGSYEQYF.

The chain recombines TRBV27 with TRBJ2-5; TCRdb gives TRBD2 as the D gene, but with no DNA this cannot be confirmed. Germline V gene sequence: CDR1 MNHEY, CDR2 SMNVEV (reference sequence). The CDR3 is 18 amino acids. CDR3 residues: CASSLSGTSGGQEETQYF.

The V gene is TRBV30, the J gene TRBJ2-7; TCRdb's D gene call, TRBD1, goes unchecked for lack of DNA. The germline gives CDR1 GTSNPN, CDR2 SVGIG (reference sequence). This CDR3 has 17 residues. CDR3 residues: CAWSPQGRYTSSYEQYF.

The rearrangement uses TRBV29-1 and TRBJ2-3; TCRdb reports TRBD2, a call that lacks DNA to check it against. CDR1 and CDR2 (germline): SQVTM, ANQGSEA. The CDR3 has 14 residues. CDR3 sequence: CSVAGDYNTDTQYF.

V and J are TRBV10-3 and TRBJ1-3. Germline V gene data show CDR1 as ENHRY and CDR2 as SYGVKD. The CDR3 totals 16 residues. The CDR3 reads CAISETGHDSGNTIYF.

This sequence joins TRBV6-2 or TRBV6-3 and TRBJ2-1; TCRdb picks TRBD1, but there is no DNA to check that call. Germline-derived CDR1 and CDR2 are MNHEY and SVGEGT. The CDR3 has 14 amino acids. The CDR3 here is CASSRGSSYNEQFF.

V is TRBV3-1 and J is TRBJ2-3; TCRdb calls TRBD2, which cannot be checked without DNA. The CDR3 consists of 11 residues. Germline V gene sequence: CDR1 LGHDT, CDR2 YNNKEL (reference sequence). The CDR3 is CASGRPDTQYF.

V usage is TRBV6-2 or TRBV6-3 and J usage is TRBJ2-2; TCRdb lists TRBD1, though no DNA is available to test this call. Germline CDR1 is MNHEY and CDR2 is SVGEGT. The CDR3 has 14 amino acids. The CDR3 is CASSTGHPTGELFF.

This clonotype registers medium-sized (0.01 to 0.1%) by frequency. The chain joins TRBV5-1 to TRBJ1-4; TCRdb reports TRBD1, a call that lacks DNA to check it against. The CDR3 has 17 residues. Germline CDR1 is SGHRS and CDR2 is YFSETQ. The CDR3 protein is CASSLALGATTNEKLFF.

The V and J genes are TRBV5-6 and TRBJ1-4; lacking DNA, the TRBD1 call made by TCRdb goes unchecked. Germline CDR1 and CDR2: SGHDT and YYEEEE. The CDR3 is 16 residues long. The CDR3 loop reads CASSVDRGPTNEKLFF.

Considering frequency, this clonotype is medium-sized (0.01 to 0.1%). V and J are TRBV11-1 and TRBJ1-1. The germline CDR1 and CDR2 sequences are SGHAT and FQDESV (reference sequence). The CDR3 totals 12 residues. The CDR3 loop is CASSYLGAEAFF.

The chain employs TRBV7-9 and TRBJ2-7. The germline CDR1 and CDR2 sequences are SEHNR and FQNEAQ (reference sequence). This CDR3 region has 14 residues. CDR3: CASSLAASTYEQYF.

V and J are TRBV20-1 and TRBJ1-1; TCRdb reports TRBD1, a call that lacks DNA to check it against. Germline CDR1 DFQATT, CDR2 SNEGSKA (reference sequence). The CDR3 runs to 12 residues. CDR3 protein: CSATTGTTEAFF.

By frequency, this clonotype registers medium-sized. The V gene is TRBV20-1, the J gene TRBJ2-5; no DNA is available, so the TRBD1 call from TCRdb remains unchecked. Germline CDR1 is DFQATT and CDR2 is SNEGSKA (reference sequence). The CDR3 consists of 14 residues. The CDR3 here is CSARAFSGQETQYF.

This chain joins TRBV4-1 and TRBJ2-7; TCRdb returns TRBD1, unconfirmable since there is no DNA. Germline V gene data show CDR1 as MGHRA and CDR2 as YSYEKL. There are 13 residues in the CDR3. Here the CDR3 reads CASSQVGHREQYF.

This clonotype ranks as medium-sized in terms of frequency. The V call is TRBV6-4, the J call TRBJ2-1; TCRdb picks TRBD1, but there is no DNA to check that call. Germline V gene sequence: CDR1 MRHNA, CDR2 SNTAGT. This CDR3 region has 15 residues. CDR3 amino acids: CASSDGTGDYNEQFF.

The V and J genes are TRBV5-1 and TRBJ2-1. Per germline, CDR1 SGHRS and CDR2 YFSETQ. The CDR3 covers 14 residues. CDR3 residues: CASSLESLVYEQFF.

This clonotype is medium-sized by frequency. The chain recombines TRBV20-1 with TRBJ2-7; TCRdb proposes TRBD2, but this gene call is untestable without DNA. Germline CDR1 and CDR2: DFQATT and SNEGSKA (reference sequence). The CDR3 totals 12 residues. The CDR3 sequence is CSARLADYEQYF.

V usage is TRBV28 and J usage is TRBJ2-7; TCRdb's D call of TRBD2 is untestable without DNA. Germline V gives CDR1 MDHEN, CDR2 SYDVKM. The CDR3 runs 13 residues. The CDR3 loop reads CASSIGLTYEQYF. The full variable domain, with the rest looked up from reference TRBV28 and TRBJ2-7, is DVKVTQSSRYLVKRTGEKVFLECVQDMDHENMFWYRQDPGLGLRLIYFSYDVKMKEKGDIPEGYSVSREKKERFSLILESASTNQTSMYLCASSIGLTYEQYFGPGTRLTVT.

The genes are TRBV7-9 and TRBJ2-2; TCRdb reports TRBD2, a call that lacks DNA to check it against. The CDR3 is 16 amino acids. Germline V CDR1 and CDR2: SEHNR, FQNEAQ (reference sequence). The CDR3 sequence: CASSLGGRADTGELFF. The whole variable domain, remainder taken from reference TRBV7-9 and TRBJ2-2, is DTGVSQNPRHKITKRGQNVTFRCDPISEHNRLYWYRQTLGQGPEFLTYFQNEAQLEKSRLLSDRFSAERPKGSFSTLEIQRTEQGDSAMYLCASSLGGRADTGELFFGEGSRLTVL.

The chain couples TRBV27 to TRBJ2-1; TCRdb reports TRBD1, a call that lacks DNA to check it against. The CDR3 loop spans 16 amino acids. Germline V gives CDR1 MNHEY, CDR2 SMNVEV (reference sequence). CDR3 sequence reads: CASSSSGQSYYNEQFF.

This chain joins TRBV7-9 and TRBJ2-7; the D call of TRBD1 rests on TCRdb alone, since no DNA is present to check it. Germline loops: CDR1 SEHNR, CDR2 FQNEAQ (reference sequence). The CDR3 loop spans 15 amino acids. CDR3: CASSLEIGDTYEQYF.

This chain links TRBV11-3 with TRBJ2-1; TCRdb designates TRBD1, a call that cannot be tested without DNA. Germline-derived CDR1 and CDR2 are SGHNT and YENEEA. This CDR3 is built from 15 residues. This CDR3 reads CASSHRDRGYNEQFF. Full variable domain (remainder filled in from reference TRBV11-3 and TRBJ2-1): EAGVVQSPRYKIIEKKQPVAFWCNPISGHNTLYWYLQNLGQGPELLIRYENEEAVDDSQLPKDRFSAERLKGVDSTLKIQPAELGDSAVYLCASSHRDRGYNEQFFGPGTRLTVL.

This chain uses TRBV5-5 with TRBJ2-1. Germline CDR1 and CDR2: SGHKS and YYEKEE (reference sequence). CDR3 length: 15 amino acids. CDR3 sequence reads: CASSLFRLSYNEQFF.